The sequence of this TCR beta chain was determined in a study of control samples from healthy donors and cancer patients. Method: immunoSEQ multiplex PCR; TCRdb's copy keeps in-frame clones and lacks some. This sample yields under 300,000 clones, of which roughly 82% are seen a single time; about an eighth belongs to the top ten. The CDR3 contains 13 residues. Germline lookup yields CDR1 LGHDT and CDR2 YNNKEL (reference sequence). V lost 4 bases and J lost 1, with 7 bases in between. J is TRBJ1-1 and V is TRBV3-1 (or the pseudogene TRBV3-2); D is undetermined. The TCR was taken from a woman aged 60-70 years with lung cancer. Sequencing was done on a sample of PBMCs. The CDR3 reads CASSRTANTEAFF. The DNA for the CDR3 is TGTGCCAGCAGCCGAACAGCGAACACTGAAGCTTTCTTT.